Given below is one T cell receptor (beta chain) in context. Its target is unknown. Germline CDR1 is MDHEN and CDR2 is SYDVKM. Trimming removed 3 bases at V and 1 base at J, with 9 bases between. The CDR3 has 14 residues. Individual cDNA molecules each received unique molecular identifiers attached to them. Using its own MiXCR run on the 5' RACE reads, TCRdb lists one record per CDR3 protein. The sample shows 30,000 to 40,000 distinct CDR3 sequences, 6% to 7% of them seen only once. This entry is derived from a study of early T cells in non-severe SARS-CoV-2 infection. Study-wide results and caveats: Lookups in VDJdb leaned toward anti-spike CD8 responses and missed private and CD4 specificities.

V usage is TRBV28 and J usage is TRBJ1-1, with D hard to call. The specimen sequenced was whole blood. The source is an adult who was a healthcare worker with PCR-confirmed SARS-CoV-2 infection or an uninfected control (not recorded which). The CDR3 nucleotides are TGTGCCAGCAGTTTTGGGTCCAGGAACACTGAAGCTTTCTTT. As protein: CASSFGSRNTEAFF.